This T cell receptor (beta chain) came from a study of T cell clones after liver transplantation. The protocol was immunoSEQ multiplex PCR, while the TCRdb copy is restricted to in-frame clones and leaves out a portion. The sample lists 70,000 or so clones, over 90% seen once, with 0.95% to 1% in the top ten. General study results and limits: Small, mixed patient groups and varying post-transplant times limit these conclusions.

Germline CDR1 SGHRS, CDR2 YFSETQ. This CDR3 region has 16 residues. The J segment lost 6 bases and the V segment lost 3 bases, leaving 9 bases of the junction unmatched. Details on this clone: The antigen is undetermined.

This specimen consisted of CD4+ T cells from blood, obtained about 26 months after liver transplant. The clonotype was recovered from a human patient who received a liver transplant. Some T cells may have come from the graft donor. This chain connects TRBV5-1 to TRBJ2-1; TRBD2 matches 10 bases. CDR3 DNA: TGCGCCAGCAGCTCGATACTAGCGGGGCAGTTCAATGAGCAGTTCTTC. Protein sequence: CASSSILAGQFNEQFF.